Each of the 27 T cell receptor beta chains below was sequenced from the same sample in a study of blood T cell repertoires in COVID-19. Here immunoSEQ multiplex PCR was the method, and the copy in TCRdb shows in-frame clones only, minus some. Of over 150,000 clones detected, around 85% appear once; the ten largest clones hold 0.6% to 0.7%. Specimen: peripheral blood. These receptor sequences come from a man aged 60 to 75 with COVID-19, enrolled during active disease.

The chain joins TRBV19 to TRBJ2-7; TRBD1 aligns across 8 bases. This CDR3 is built from 16 residues. With V trimmed by 3 bases and J by 3 bases, 10 bases remained unmatched. CDR1 is LNHDA and CDR2 is SQIVND in the germline V gene (reference sequence). The CDR3: CASSIGTRDRLYEQYF. CDR3 nucleotides: TGTGCCAGTAGTATCGGTACGCGGGACAGGCTCTACGAGCAGTACTTC.

This CDR3 reads CASSFFGGSYEQYF. The CDR3 DNA follows: TGTGCCAGCAGTTTCTTCGGGGGTTCGTACGAGCAGTACTTC. The J gene is TRBJ2-7, the V gene TRBV28; D possibly corresponds to TRBD2 (6 bases). V lost 3 bases and J lost 4, with 13 bases in between. Germline loops: CDR1 MDHEN, CDR2 SYDVKM. The CDR3 consists of 14 residues. Full variable domain (missing parts from reference TRBV28 and TRBJ2-7): DVKVTQSSRYLVKRTGEKVFLECVQDMDHENMFWYRQDPGLGLRLIYFSYDVKMKEKGDIPEGYSVSREKKERFSLILESASTNQTSMYLCASSFFGGSYEQYFGPGTRLTVT.

V gene TRBV30 combines with J gene TRBJ1-4; perhaps TRBD1 as D (5 bases). The ends were cut back, 0 bases at V and 4 bases at J, with 12 bases in the middle. This CDR3 region has 15 residues. Looked up from germline, CDR1 is GTSNPN and CDR2 is SVGIG (reference sequence). The CDR3 DNA sequence: TGTGCCTGGAGTGTATCGCAGGGCAATAATGAAAAACTGTTTTTT. Protein: CAWSVSQGNNEKLFF.

J is TRBJ2-2 and V is TRBV24-1; 9 bases line up with TRBD1. The CDR3 is 16 residues long. Trimming at V came to 5 bases and at J to 1 base, leaving 4 bases not matched to a gene. From germline, CDR1 is KGHDR and CDR2 SFDVKD. The CDR3 nucleotides read TGTGCCACCAGTGCCGCGGGACAGGGGAACACCGGGGAGCTGTTTTTT. Amino acid sequence: CATSAAGQGNTGELFF.

This CDR3 is CASSWDRSIGNTIYF. Written as DNA, the CDR3 is TGTGCCAGCAGCTGGGACAGATCAATTGGAAACACCATATATTTT. The V gene is TRBV7-2, the J gene TRBJ1-3; 7 bases are shared with TRBD1. CDR1 and CDR2 (germline): SGHTA, FQGNSA. After removal of 4 bases from V and 3 bases from J, the junction contained 6 bases not matched to a gene. This CDR3 has 15 amino acids. Full variable domain (outside the CDR3, taken from reference TRBV7-2 and TRBJ1-3): GAGVSQSPSNKVTEKGKDVELRCDPISGHTALYWYRQSLGQGLEFLIYFQGNSAPDKSGLPSDRFSAERTGGSVSTLTIQRTQQEDSAVYLCASSWDRSIGNTIYFGEGSWLTVV.

J is TRBJ2-3 and V is TRBV24-1; maybe TRBD1 (5 bases). The CDR3 contains 16 residues. Germline V gene data show CDR1 as KGHDR and CDR2 as SFDVKD. The V end lost 4 bases, the J end lost 2 bases, and 15 bases lay between the germline ends. CDR3 amino acids: CATSESQGQVTDTQYF. CDR3 bases: TGTGCCACCAGTGAGTCTCAGGGTCAGGTCACAGATACGCAGTATTTT.

This chain connects TRBV27 to TRBJ1-1, with D maybe TRBD1 (5 bases). V was pared by 3 bases and J by 0 bases, with 17 bases between. CDR1 and CDR2 (germline): MNHEY, SMNVEV (reference sequence). The CDR3 spans 17 residues. The CDR3 DNA is TGTGCCAGCAGTTTCATCGGCTCCGGGGGGATGAACACTGAAGCTTTCTTT. It specifies CASSFIGSGGMNTEAFF.

The rearrangement joins TRBV9 to TRBJ1-6; possible D gene TRBD1, 5 bases. Germline CDR1 reads SGDLS; CDR2 reads YYNGEE. Trimming removed 3 bases at V and 10 bases at J, with 14 bases between. The CDR3 sequence is 14 residues long. CDR3 coding DNA: TGTGCCAGCAGCGCGGGACTTGAAAAATCACCCCTCCACTTT. It translates to CASSAGLEKSPLHF.

The CDR3 DNA reads as TGTGCCACCAGTGAGCCTGGTGGGGGAGGGGTTTCCTACAATGAGCAGTTCTTC. Translated, it gives CATSEPGGGGVSYNEQFF. The chain is built from TRBV24-1 and TRBJ2-1, with 7 bases that match TRBD2. CDR3 size: 18 residues. V shed 4 bases and J 1 base; nucleotides not matched to a gene: 12. CDR1 is KGHDR and CDR2 is SFDVKD in the germline V gene.

V and J are TRBV19 and TRBJ2-7; 8 positions match TRBD1. CDR1 and CDR2 from the germline V gene are LNHDA and SQIVND (reference sequence). Losses at the gene ends were 10 bases for V and 1 base for J; bases not matched to a gene: 9. The CDR3 spans 14 residues. The CDR3 protein is CATTGTGRSYEQYF. The CDR3 DNA reads as TGTGCCACTACTGGGACAGGACGATCCTACGAGCAGTACTTC.

The genes are TRBV12-5 and TRBJ2-7; TRBD1 matches 12 bases. Germline V gene data show CDR1 as LGHNT and CDR2 as FRNRAP. With V trimmed by 4 bases and J by 6 bases, 4 bases remained unmatched. The CDR3 runs 14 residues. The CDR3 nucleotides read TGTGCTAGTGGTTGGGGGGACAGGGGGCGCGAGCAGTACTTC. Amino acids: CASGWGDRGREQYF.

The chain links TRBV19 to TRBJ1-2; 9 bases are a match to TRBD1. The germline CDR1 and CDR2 sequences are LNHDA and SQIVND (reference sequence). This CDR3 contains 14 residues. V dropped 7 bases and J dropped 1; count of bases not matched to a gene: 4. CDR3 in amino acids: CASKETGGNYGYTF. The CDR3 coding sequence is TGTGCCAGTAAAGAGACAGGGGGTAACTATGGCTACACCTTC.

This chain connects TRBV11-3 to TRBJ2-7, with 13 bases aligning to TRBD2. CDR3 length: 16 amino acids. Trimming cost V 3 bases and J 4 bases; bases outside gene matches: 6. From germline, CDR1 is SGHNT and CDR2 YENEEA. The CDR3 loop is CASSFVGLAGEYEQYF. In DNA form, the CDR3 reads TGTGCCAGCAGCTTTGTTGGACTAGCGGGAGAGTACGAGCAGTACTTC. Complete variable domain (other parts from reference TRBV11-3 and TRBJ2-7): EAGVVQSPRYKIIEKKQPVAFWCNPISGHNTLYWYLQNLGQGPELLIRYENEEAVDDSQLPKDRFSAERLKGVDSTLKIQPAELGDSAVYLCASSFVGLAGEYEQYFGPGTRLTVT.

The CDR3 bases are TGTGCCAGCAGCTTGGTGCCGAGATCGCCTGTGAGGGAGCAGTACTTC. This encodes CASSLVPRSPVREQYF. This sequence joins TRBV5-5 and TRBJ2-7; D ambiguous. CDR3 size: 16 residues. Trimming pared 0 bases from V and 7 bases from J, leaving 20 bases between. The germline V gene has CDR1 SGHKS and CDR2 YYEKEE (reference sequence).

The chain uses TRBV30 and TRBJ1-2; D not resolved. The CDR3 loop spans 14 amino acids. Germline assignment: CDR1 GTSNPN and CDR2 SVGIG (reference sequence). The germline V and J ends were trimmed by 1 base and 6 bases, with 15 bases remaining between them. CDR3 nucleotide sequence: TGTGCCTGGAGTGGCGGGAGCTTTGTGGATGGCTACACCTTC. Translated: CAWSGGSFVDGYTF.

The J gene is TRBJ1-6, the V gene TRBV25-1; D is ambiguous. The CDR3 loop spans 12 amino acids. Germline V gene data show CDR1 as MGHDK and CDR2 as SYGVNS. Trimming pared 3 bases from V and 13 bases from J, leaving 10 bases between. The chain's CDR3 is CASSDPERPLHF. The CDR3 DNA follows: TGTGCCAGCAGTGACCCGGAGAGGCCCCTCCACTTT.

This CDR3 is CASSLGLAVSHEQFF. The CDR3 nucleotides read TGTGCCAGCAGCTTGGGACTAGCGGTCTCCCATGAGCAGTTCTTC. The chain is built from TRBV7-2 and TRBJ2-1, with TRBD2 matching 11 bases. Trimming at V came to 3 bases and at J to 8 bases, leaving 6 bases not matched to a gene. CDR3 size: 15 residues. Germline V gives CDR1 SGHTA, CDR2 FQGNSA.

The V gene is TRBV4-2, the J gene TRBJ2-5; TRBD2 matches 8 bases. The J segment lost 5 bases and the V segment lost 1 base, leaving 3 bases of the junction unmatched. Germline CDR1 is LGHNA and CDR2 is YNFKEQ. This CDR3 has 14 amino acids. The CDR3 sequence: CASSQGASGETQYF. CDR3 bases: TGTGCCAGCAGCCAAGGGGCTAGCGGGGAGACCCAGTACTTC.

The chain joins TRBV9 to TRBJ2-2; D is undetermined. This CDR3 region has 15 residues. Between the trimmed V and J ends, which lost 0 bases and 3 bases, there was a span of 9 bases. Germline V lookup: CDR1 SGDLS, CDR2 YYNGEE. Here the CDR3 DNA reads TGTGCCAGCAGCGTAGGAGTGGTACACACCGGGGAGCTGTTTTTT. This sequence encodes CASSVGVVHTGELFF.

This chain connects TRBV6-6 to TRBJ2-7; D is ambiguous. Germline V gives CDR1 MNHNY, CDR2 SVGAGI (reference sequence). There are 13 residues in the CDR3. The V gene lost 10 bases and the J gene lost 2 bases, with 15 bases spanning the gap. The CDR3 here is CATSSPSPYEQYF. As DNA, the CDR3 is TGTGCCACTTCGTCCCCGAGCCCCTACGAGCAGTACTTC.

The CDR3 sequence is CASTDPGGGDYSPLHF. In DNA form, the CDR3 reads TGTGCCAGTACCGACCCAGGTGGGGGGGACTATTCACCCCTCCACTTT. V and J are TRBV19 and TRBJ1-6; TRBD1 might be the D (5 bases). V lost 7 bases and J lost 8, with 21 bases in between. This CDR3 has 16 residues. Germline CDR1 LNHDA, CDR2 SQIVND (reference sequence).

This clone was found once. This chain links TRBV6-6 with TRBJ2-7; 9 bases map to TRBD1. The CDR3 consists of 13 residues. Germline trimming cut 6 bases from V and 7 bases from J; bases unmatched to any gene: 7. Per germline, CDR1 MNHNY and CDR2 SVGAGI (reference sequence). CDR3 nucleotide sequence: TGTGCCAGCAGCTGGGACAGGGTAAAAGAGCAGTACTTC. Amino acid sequence: CASSWDRVKEQYF.

The chain recombines TRBV28 with TRBJ1-6; 7 nucleotides agree with TRBD1. This CDR3 is built from 16 residues. V lost 5 bases, J lost 2 bases, and 6 bases stayed unmatched. Germline V CDR1 and CDR2: MDHEN, SYDVKM. The CDR3 protein is CASSKTGVTYNSPLHF. The CDR3 nucleotides are TGTGCCAGCAGTAAAACAGGGGTTACCTATAATTCACCCCTCCACTTT. Filled out from reference TRBV28 and TRBJ1-6, the complete variable domain reads DVKVTQSSRYLVKRTGEKVFLECVQDMDHENMFWYRQDPGLGLRLIYFSYDVKMKEKGDIPEGYSVSREKKERFSLILESASTNQTSMYLCASSKTGVTYNSPLHFGNGTRLTVT.

This clone was counted a single time. The chain is built from TRBV7-6 and TRBJ2-1; 7 bases are a match to TRBD2. V trimming: 0 bases; J trimming: 4 bases; junction bases outside the gene matches: 3. From germline, CDR1 is SGHVS and CDR2 FNYEAQ. This CDR3 is built from 15 residues. Here the CDR3 reads CASSLAQGGYNEQFF. The CDR3 DNA follows: TGTGCCAGCAGCTTAGCTCAGGGAGGGTACAATGAGCAGTTCTTC.

The rearrangement links TRBV12-5 to TRBJ2-1; 7 nucleotides line up with TRBD1. The ends lost 5 bases at V and 6 bases at J; junction bases unmatched: 7. The germline V gene encodes CDR1 LGHNT and CDR2 FRNRAP. This CDR3 has 14 residues. The CDR3 region is CASGLAGTVNEQFF. Written as DNA, the CDR3 is TGTGCTAGTGGTCTCGCTGGGACAGTCAATGAGCAGTTCTTC.

This clone has just one count. Other DNA sequences from this sample encode an identical CDR3 as well. This chain uses TRBV19 with TRBJ2-5; a possible D gene is TRBD1 (5 bases). This CDR3 has 14 residues. The germline V gene has CDR1 LNHDA and CDR2 SQIVND (reference sequence). The V and J ends lost 1 base and 1 base respectively, with 7 bases between them. The CDR3 reads CASSIGQSQETQYF. In DNA form, the CDR3 reads TGTGCCAGTAGTATAGGACAGAGCCAAGAGACCCAGTACTTC.

The V gene is TRBV18, the J gene TRBJ1-1, with 9 bases aligning to TRBD1. Germline CDR1 is KGHSH and CDR2 is LQKENI. The V and J ends lost 2 bases and 1 base, in that order; junction bases with no gene match: 5. The CDR3 extends over 16 amino acids. For the CDR3, the DNA is TGTGCCAGCTCACCAACCGACAGGGGGTCGAACACTGAAGCTTTCTTT. Protein product: CASSPTDRGSNTEAFF.